This TCR beta chain originates from a study of blood T cell repertoires in COVID-19. The wider study: Sources were T cells, B-cell-depleted T cells, or PBMCs; the material itself was cDNA or gDNA.

The method was immunoSEQ multiplex PCR; TCRdb's version includes in-frame clones alone and lacks a portion of them. The sample lists 200,000 to 250,000 clones, approximately 80% occurring once. This CDR3 has 12 residues. V lost 2 bases and J 10 bases, leaving 11 bases between the germline ends. CDR1 SNHLY and CDR2 FYNNEI come from the germline V gene. V and J are TRBV2 and TRBJ1-1; D uncertain. The clonotype was recovered from a middle-aged man who had recovered from COVID-19. Sequences were obtained from PBMCs or T cells enriched from blood (not recorded which). CDR3 nucleotides: TGTGCCAGCAGTGAACGGGGAGTTAGAGCTTTCTTT. Protein: CASSERGVRAFF.